The present entry profiles one T cell receptor beta chain with its context. The record originates from a study of cytotoxic CD8 clonotypes in ibrutinib-treated CLL. V gave up 0 bases and J gave up 0 bases, with 13 bases separating them. Germline V gives CDR1 SGHRS, CDR2 YFSETQ. The CDR3 is made up of 17 amino acids. Here immunoSEQ multiplex PCR was the method, and the copy in TCRdb shows in-frame clones only, minus some. This table holds 130,000 or so clones, approximately 83% found once. The receptor was derived from a human donor with chronic lymphocytic leukemia. This sequence joins TRBV5-1 and TRBJ2-1; perhaps TRBD2 as D (5 bases). The specimen was PBMCs, collected after 24 months of ibrutinib treatment. CDR3 nucleotide sequence: TGCGCCAGCAGCTTGGCCTCGGCGGGTCCCTCCTACAATGAGCAGTTCTTC. As protein: CASSLASAGPSYNEQFF. Drawing the rest from reference TRBV5-1 and TRBJ2-1, the complete variable domain is KAGVTQTPRYLIKTRGQQVTLSCSPISGHRSVSWYQQTPGQGLQFLFEYFSETQRNKGNFPGRFSGRQFSNSRSEMNVSTLELGDSALYLCASSLASAGPSYNEQFFGPGTRLTVL.